Shown below are 24 T cell receptor beta chains from a single sample sequenced in a study of T cells in Graves' hyperthyroidism and ophthalmopathy. RNA transcripts provided the source from which TCR beta CDR3 regions were amplified. In the first-round RT-PCR of the TCR CDR3, the HTBI primer set was used. TCRdb re-analysed the multiplex PCR reads in MiXCR, keeping a single row per CDR3 protein. Found here are 250,000 to 300,000 distinct CDR3 sequences, about 16% of them singletons; the top ten hold over 25%. Sequencing used blood. The receptor source for this set is a woman aged 45-59 years with Graves' hyperthyroidism that later progressed to Graves' ophthalmopathy.

V usage is TRBV10-3 and J usage is TRBJ1-6, with 8 positions matching TRBD1. The CDR3 is 14 residues long. Germline assignment: CDR1 ENHRY and CDR2 SYGVKD. The J segment lost 7 bases and the V segment lost 2 bases, leaving 1 base of the junction unmatched. The CDR3 here is CAISEGQGNSPLHF. The CDR3 DNA reads TGTGCCATCAGTGAGGGACAGGGAAATTCACCCCTCCACTTT.

This clonotype was observed many times. The J gene is TRBJ2-3, the V gene TRBV20-1, with 10 bases matching TRBD2. CDR1 and CDR2 (germline): DFQATT, SNEGSKA (reference sequence). V shed 4 bases, J shed 1 base, and the junction held 17 bases outside the gene matches. The CDR3 is 19 residues long. As DNA, the CDR3 is TGCAGTGCTACCCCCTCTGGGAGCGGGAGGGCCCGGGGCACAGATACGCAGTATTTT. Translating gives CSATPSGSGRARGTDTQYF.

This clonotype was picked up many times. The CDR3 is CASSLPLAGGPRNEQFF. CDR3 coding DNA: TGTGCCAGCAGCCTCCCCCTAGCGGGAGGGCCAAGGAATGAGCAGTTCTTC. The chain uses TRBV28 and TRBJ2-1; TRBD2 matches 12 bases. With V trimmed by 6 bases and J by 7 bases, 13 bases remained unmatched. Germline V gene lookup returns CDR1 MDHEN and CDR2 SYDVKM. The CDR3 has 17 amino acids.

The chain has TRBV11-2 and TRBJ2-1, with 12 bases fitting TRBD2. The V segment lost 5 bases and the J segment 9 bases; nucleotides outside the gene matches: 11. Germline values: CDR1 SGHAT, CDR2 FQNNGV. The CDR3 is 16 amino acids. The chain's CDR3 is CASSPLTSGSTPEQFF. For the CDR3, the DNA is TGTGCCAGCAGCCCTCTGACTAGCGGGAGCACACCTGAGCAGTTCTTC.

This rearrangement joins TRBV20-1 to TRBJ1-6, with D maybe TRBD1 (6 bases). V gave up 3 bases and J gave up 6 bases, with 9 bases separating them. Looked up from germline, CDR1 is DFQATT and CDR2 is SNEGSKA (reference sequence). The CDR3 contains 13 residues. CDR3 nucleotides: TGCAGTGCTAGCTTCAGGGGTAATTCACCCCTCCACTTT. The encoded protein is CSASFRGNSPLHF.

This clonotype was seen at least ten times. The genes are TRBV20-1 and TRBJ2-5; D possibly matches TRBD1 or TRBD2 (6 bases each). Trimming took 7 bases from V and 4 from J, leaving 16 bases between them. Germline-derived CDR1 and CDR2 are DFQATT and SNEGSKA (reference sequence). This CDR3 is built from 13 residues. The CDR3 DNA follows: TGCAGTGGGAGACTAGGGGGTCGAGAGACCCAGTACTTC. This translates into CSGRLGGRETQYF.

Ten or more counts support this clonotype. The rearrangement uses TRBV6-5 and TRBJ2-3; 11 nucleotides match TRBD2. Trimming took 0 bases from V and 1 from J; bases not matched to a gene: 0. The germline V gene has CDR1 MNHEY and CDR2 SVGAGI. There are 16 residues in the CDR3. The CDR3 sequence is CASSYSLAGGTDTQYF. CDR3 DNA: TGTGCCAGCAGTTACTCACTAGCGGGAGGCACAGATACGCAGTATTTT.

This clonotype was observed many times. The chain couples TRBV3-1 to TRBJ2-7; D ambiguous. The V end lost 1 base, the J end lost 3 bases, and 4 bases lay between the germline ends. This CDR3 comprises 12 residues. Germline V gene data show CDR1 as LGHDT and CDR2 as YNNKEL (reference sequence). The DNA of the CDR3 is TGTGCCAGCAGCCAAGTAAACTACGAGCAGTACTTC. Amino acid sequence: CASSQVNYEQYF.

This clonotype was counted ten times or more. This sequence joins TRBV7-9 and TRBJ1-6; D is uncertain. CDR1 SEHNR and CDR2 FQNEAQ come from the germline V gene (reference sequence). This CDR3 comprises 12 residues. Trimming removed 7 bases from V and 5 bases from J, with 6 bases in between. The DNA for the CDR3 is TGTGCCAGCACCATAGATAATTCACCCCTCCACTTT. It specifies CASTIDNSPLHF.

This clonotype was observed many times. The chain recombines TRBV28 with TRBJ2-5; D perhaps matches TRBD1 (5 bases). The germline V gene has CDR1 MDHEN and CDR2 SYDVKM. Trimming cost V 5 bases and J 5 bases, with 12 bases left between them. The CDR3 runs to 13 residues. CDR3 in DNA: TGTGCCAGCAGTCAAGGGGTGGTGGAGACCCAGTACTTC. Protein sequence: CASSQGVVETQYF.

This sequence joins TRBV28 and TRBJ2-1, with 12 positions matching TRBD2. The junction had 6 bases not matched to a gene; V was cut back by 6 bases and J by 9 bases. The CDR3 has 14 residues. Germline loops: CDR1 MDHEN, CDR2 SYDVKM. CDR3: CASRDLAGGSEQFF. For the CDR3, the DNA is TGTGCCAGCAGAGACCTAGCGGGAGGGAGTGAGCAGTTCTTC.

There are many counts of this clonotype. The chain is built from TRBV7-3 and TRBJ2-1; TRBD1 is a possible D gene (8 bases). V lost 5 bases and J 9 bases, leaving 20 bases between the germline ends. This CDR3 has 15 amino acids. The V gene's germline CDR1 is SGHTA and CDR2 FQGTGA. This CDR3 reads CASSRDRGGSGEQFF. The CDR3 bases are TGTGCCAGCAGCCGCGACAGGGGAGGGAGCGGTGAGCAGTTCTTC.

There are many counts of this clonotype. The chain recombines TRBV5-1 with TRBJ2-1; perhaps TRBD2 as D (5 bases). The CDR3 loop spans 16 amino acids. The V gene lost 0 bases and the J gene lost 7 bases, with 17 bases spanning the gap. Germline V gives CDR1 SGHRS, CDR2 YFSETQ. The CDR3 loop is CASSLAKSGSWNEQFF. The CDR3 DNA is TGCGCCAGCAGCTTGGCCAAGTCGGGGTCTTGGAATGAGCAGTTCTTC.

This clonotype has more than one count but fewer than ten. This chain uses TRBV4-1 with TRBJ2-4, with D tentatively TRBD2 (5 bases). The length of the CDR3 is 17 residues. V lost 3 bases, J lost 3 bases, and 18 bases lay in between. Per the germline V gene, CDR1 is MGHRA and CDR2 is YSYEKL. The CDR3 nucleotides read TGCGCCAGCAGCCAGCCCGGCGGTGAACGGGGCAAAAACATTCAGTACTTC. Translating it yields CASSQPGGERGKNIQYF.

This clonotype was counted ten times or more. J is TRBJ1-1 and V is TRBV11-2; D is undetermined. The CDR3 has 11 residues. Germline assignment: CDR1 SGHAT and CDR2 FQNNGV. The ends were cut back, 3 bases at V and 11 bases at J, with 10 bases in the middle. CDR3 sequence (DNA): TGTGCCAGCAGCTTTGGGAAGCCCGCTTTCTTT. Its protein is CASSFGKPAFF.

The chain combines TRBV20-1 with TRBJ1-5, with D hard to call. Germline V gene sequence: CDR1 DFQATT, CDR2 SNEGSKA (reference sequence). This CDR3 is 16 amino acids long. Trimming took 0 bases from V and 1 from J, leaving 13 bases between them. For the CDR3, the DNA is TGCAGTGCTAGAGATAGAATCGCGGGAAGCAATCAGCCCCAGCATTTT. Translated: CSARDRIAGSNQPQHF.

The table lists this clonotype with many counts. V usage is TRBV7-2 and J usage is TRBJ1-1, with unresolved D. CDR3 length: 14 amino acids. Germline CDR1 reads SGHTA; CDR2 reads FQGNSA. The germline V and J ends were trimmed by 4 bases and 2 bases, with 11 bases remaining between them. The CDR3 sequence: CASSSDGVNTEAFF. For the CDR3, the DNA is TGTGCCAGCAGCTCGGACGGTGTCAACACTGAAGCTTTCTTT.

This clonotype has just a few counts. The rearrangement uses TRBV29-1 and TRBJ1-2; no firm D call. The V gene lost 2 bases and the J gene lost 6 bases, with 13 bases spanning the gap. This CDR3 has 13 residues. Germline values: CDR1 SQVTM, CDR2 ANQGSEA. This CDR3 is CSVERAVIDGYTF. For the CDR3, the DNA is TGCAGCGTTGAAAGGGCAGTAATTGATGGCTACACCTTC.

This clonotype has a handful of counts. The chain carries TRBV5-1 and TRBJ1-2; the D gene is possibly TRBD1 (6 bases). Trimming took 4 bases from V and 2 from J, leaving 15 bases between them. The CDR3 spans 15 residues. CDR1 is SGHRS and CDR2 is YFSETQ in the germline V gene. The CDR3 region has the DNA TGCGCCAGCAGCAACGGGGGCCCAGAAAACTATGGCTACACCTTC. Its protein product is CASSNGGPENYGYTF.

A few counts support this clonotype. The chain recombines TRBV11-3 with TRBJ2-7; 9 bases fit TRBD1. Looked up from germline, CDR1 is SGHNT and CDR2 is YENEEA. The trim removed 5 bases at V and 4 bases at J, leaving 6 bases unmatched. This CDR3 region has 14 residues. The CDR3 DNA reads as TGTGCCAGCAGCCTCGGGACAGGGTTGTACGAGCAGTACTTC. Its translation is CASSLGTGLYEQYF.

This clonotype has ten or more counts. This chain uses TRBV10-1 with TRBJ2-7; TRBD2 matches 10 bases. This CDR3 has 15 residues. Germline CDR1 is WNHNN and CDR2 is SYGVQD (reference sequence). Losses at the gene ends were 6 bases for V and 6 bases for J; bases not matched to a gene: 11. The CDR3 coding sequence is TGCGCCAGCAGGTCGCTAGCGGGAGTCTCTGGCGAGCAGTACTTC. This sequence encodes CASRSLAGVSGEQYF.

This clonotype was recorded many times. This chain connects TRBV6-2 or TRBV6-3 to TRBJ2-3; 9 bases are shared with TRBD1. The germline gives CDR1 MNHEY, CDR2 SVGEGT. Germline trimming cut 5 bases from V and 0 bases from J; bases unmatched to any gene: 12. The CDR3 is 18 residues long. The chain's CDR3 is CASSPWTGARTSTDTQYF. Here the CDR3 DNA reads TGTGCCAGCAGTCCCTGGACAGGGGCTCGCACTAGCACAGATACGCAGTATTTT.

This rearrangement joins TRBV19 to TRBJ2-3; 12 nucleotides line up with TRBD2. The CDR3 extends over 17 amino acids. J lost 1 base, V lost 5 bases, and 7 bases had no gene match. Germline CDR1 is LNHDA and CDR2 is SQIVND (reference sequence). The CDR3 here is CASSSFRTSGGTDTQYF. In DNA, the CDR3 is TGTGCCAGTAGTTCCTTTAGGACTAGCGGGGGCACAGATACGCAGTATTTT.

In its sample, this clonotype was seen a few times. The chain employs TRBV15 and TRBJ1-1; D remains ambiguous. The CDR3 covers 13 residues. Germline loops: CDR1 LNHNV, CDR2 YYDKDF (reference sequence). V was trimmed by 7 bases and J by 1 base, leaving 10 bases between them. This CDR3 is CATKVAANTEAFF. The DNA for the CDR3 is TGTGCCACCAAAGTGGCAGCGAACACTGAAGCTTTCTTT.